The rows below give T cell receptor beta chains drawn from one sample of a study of T-cell reconstitution after alpha-beta-depleted transplantation in children. Using its own MiXCR run on the PCR reads, TCRdb lists one record per CDR3 protein. The sample lists 700,000 to 950,000 distinct CDR3 sequences, around 15% seen once, with roughly 4.8% in the top ten. The sample consisted of PBMCs, mostly from graft donor cells, taken 360 days after TCRalphabeta/CD19-depleted stem cell transplant. All receptors come from a male patient under 18 who had a stem cell transplant for acute lymphoblastic leukemia, so the T cells may come from the graft donor. CDR3s include the opening cysteine and the closing phenylalanine or tryptophan. The D gene is left open where the match is weak. Where a row states a size, it is once, few, many or the class of an expanded clone; other rows omit it.

>TRBV5-1|few|TRBD1|TRBJ2-7
CASSALTGGVAYEQYF
TGCGCCAGCAGCGCACTTACAGGGGGCGTAGCCTACGAGCAGTACTTC
>TRBV3-1|few|.|TRBJ1-6
CASSPLPSGLSISSSSSYNSPLHF
TGTGCCAGCAGCCCTCTGCCATCGGGACTGTCGATTTCGTCGTCGAGCTCCTATAATTCACCCCTCCACTTT
>TRBV4-2|many|.|TRBJ2-7
CASSQVQGASGTYEQYF
TGTGCCAGCAGCCAAGTCCAGGGGGCTAGCGGCACCTACGAGCAGTACTTC
>TRBV7-9|few|TRBD2|TRBJ2-1
CASSPKSGRASNEQFF
TGTGCCAGCAGCCCCAAGAGCGGGAGGGCCTCCAATGAGCAGTTCTTC
>TRBV18|.|.|TRBJ2-2
CASSPDLANTGELFF
TGTGCCAGCTCACCCGACTTAGCGAACACCGGGGAGCTGTTTTTT
>TRBV5-1|many|.|TRBJ1-1
CASSLGVVNTEAFF
TGCGCCAGCAGCTTGGGGGTAGTGAACACTGAAGCTTTCTTT
>TRBV7-9|.|TRBD1|TRBJ2-7
CASSFRGSFYEQYF
TGTGCCAGCAGCTTCAGGGGGTCCTTCTACGAGCAGTACTTC
>TRBV12-3/TRBV12-4|.|TRBD2|TRBJ2-1
CASTRGLAGGRNEQFF
TGTGCCAGCACCCGGGGACTAGCGGGAGGAAGGAATGAGCAGTTCTTC
>TRBV3-1|.|TRBD2|TRBJ2-1
CASSPREGGSYNEQFF
TGTGCCAGCAGCCCTCGGGAGGGGGGCTCCTACAATGAGCAGTTCTTC
>TRBV27|.|.|TRBJ1-2
CASSSPLKRTSGYGYTF
TGTGCCAGCAGTTCCCCCTTGAAAAGGACTTCAGGGTATGGCTACACCTTC
>TRBV5-1|.|.|TRBJ2-7
CASSPSRLSYEQYF
TGCGCCAGCAGTCCGTCAAGGCTCTCCTACGAGCAGTACTTC
>TRBV4-1|few|TRBD2|TRBJ2-7
CASSQGFGGAYEQYF
TGCGCCAGCAGCCAAGGGTTCGGGGGGGCCTACGAGCAGTACTTC
>TRBV7-8|.|.|TRBJ1-2
CASSLGQSSYTF
TGTGCCAGCAGCTTGGGCCAATCTAGCTACACCTTC
>TRBV29-1|.|TRBD2|TRBJ2-5
CSVALGDGRLASQETQYF
TGCAGCGTCGCCCTCGGGGACGGGAGACTAGCGAGCCAAGAGACCCAGTACTTC
>TRBV24-1|many|TRBD2|TRBJ2-2
CATSDYRREVVTGELFF
TGTGCCACCAGTGATTATCGGCGGGAGGTAGTCACCGGGGAGCTGTTTTTT
>TRBV20-1|few|.|TRBJ2-3
CSASEATQYF
TGCAGTGCTAGCGAAGCTACGCAGTATTTT
>TRBV7-9|.|.|TRBJ2-1
CASSLFRDLRSYNEQFF
TGTGCCAGCAGTCTATTCCGGGACTTGAGGTCCTACAATGAGCAGTTCTTC
>TRBV18|few|.|TRBJ2-7
CASSIGISSTGEQYF
TGTGCCAGCTCAATAGGGATCAGCAGTACGGGAGAGCAGTACTTC
>TRBV11-1|.|.|TRBJ1-2
CASSSIITTANSRGGYTF
TGTGCCAGCAGTTCAATAATTACGACAGCCAATTCTCGGGGCGGCTACACCTTC
>TRBV11-2|.|.|TRBJ2-3
CASSLGGSGTQYF
TGTGCCAGCAGCTTAGGTGGGAGTGGTACGCAGTATTTT
>TRBV6-5|few|.|TRBJ2-7
CASSYSSSDEQYF
TGTGCCAGCAGTTACTCATCCAGTGACGAGCAGTACTTC
>TRBV9|few|TRBD2|TRBJ2-3
CASSVGSGRVPDTQYF
TGTGCCAGCAGCGTAGGGAGCGGGAGGGTCCCAGATACGCAGTATTTT
>TRBV7-8|few|.|TRBJ1-1
CASSLPPRGRNTEAFF
TGTGCCAGCAGCCTCCCCCCCAGGGGCCGGAACACTGAAGCTTTCTTT
>TRBV5-1|.|.|TRBJ2-3
CASSQIAVAPPDTQYF
TGCGCCAGCAGCCAAATAGCGGTCGCGCCTCCAGATACGCAGTATTTT
>TRBV4-1|.|.|TRBJ2-2
CASSLRPGRGSAGELFF
TGCGCCAGCAGCCTCAGGCCCGGACGGGGATCGGCCGGGGAGCTGTTTTTT
>TRBV7-3|.|TRBD2|TRBJ2-2
CASSKITGGANTGELFF
TGTGCCAGCAGCAAGATAACGGGGGGGGCGAACACCGGGGAGCTGTTTTTT
>TRBV11-3|few|.|TRBJ2-2
CASSLVSLTTGELFF
TGTGCCAGCAGCTTAGTGTCTTTAACCACCGGGGAGCTGTTTTTT
>TRBV7-2|.|.|TRBJ2-7
CASSLRWATALYEQYF
TGTGCCAGCAGCTTACGGTGGGCGACTGCTCTTTACGAGCAGTACTTC
>TRBV11-1|.|TRBD2|TRBJ2-7
CASSLARLAGVLSYEQYF
TGTGCCAGCAGCTTAGCGCGACTAGCGGGCGTTTTATCCTACGAGCAGTACTTC
>TRBV5-6|.|TRBD2|TRBJ2-3
CASSLTVAGWSDTQYF
TGTGCCAGCAGCTTGACGGTAGCGGGATGGTCAGATACGCAGTATTTT
>TRBV18|.|.|TRBJ1-5
CASSPAGLYSNQPQHF
TGTGCCAGCTCACCAGCAGGGCTCTATAGCAATCAGCCCCAGCATTTT
>TRBV24-1|few|.|TRBJ1-2
CATSDQGLGGYTF
TGTGCCACCAGTGATCAGGGATTAGGTGGCTACACCTTC
>TRBV18|.|.|TRBJ2-7
CASSGGTDTYEQYF
TGTGCCAGCTCGGGGGGGACAGATACCTACGAGCAGTACTTC
>TRBV28|few|.|TRBJ2-2
CASSLFGSSLVGPSNTGELFF
TGTGCCAGCAGTTTATTCGGCAGTTCACTAGTGGGGCCCTCGAACACCGGGGAGCTGTTTTTT
>TRBV5-1|many|.|TRBJ2-1
CASSTRDDYNEQFF
TGCGCCAGCAGCACCCGGGACGACTACAATGAGCAGTTCTTC
>TRBV10-2|.|.|TRBJ1-1
CASRGPEAFF
TGCGCCAGCCGGGGCCCTGAAGCTTTCTTT
>TRBV10-3|.|TRBD2|TRBJ2-7
CAISPVVAGENEQYF
TGTGCCATCAGCCCCGTGGTAGCGGGAGAGAACGAGCAGTACTTC
>TRBV6-1|.|.|TRBJ2-7
CASSEVPSGPYEQYF
TGTGCCAGCAGTGAGGTCCCAAGTGGTCCCTACGAGCAGTACTTC
>TRBV2|few|.|TRBJ2-7
CASRDDSYEQYF
TGTGCCAGCAGGGATGACTCCTACGAGCAGTACTTC
>TRBV12-3/TRBV12-4|few|.|TRBJ2-1
CASLAVATYNEQFF
TGTGCCAGCCTCGCCGTAGCCACCTACAATGAGCAGTTCTTC
>TRBV2|.|TRBD2|TRBJ2-3
CASVRLAGGPTDTQYF
TGTGCCAGCGTCAGACTAGCGGGAGGGCCTACAGATACGCAGTATTTT
>TRBV5-1|.|.|TRBJ1-1
CASSLGPSRDTEAFF
TGCGCCAGCAGCTTGGGACCCTCCCGGGACACTGAAGCTTTCTTT
>TRBV7-8|.|.|TRBJ2-3
CASSLGALRDTQYF
TGTGCCAGCAGCTTAGGTGCGTTGAGGGATACGCAGTATTTT
>TRBV20-1|.|.|TRBJ1-1
CSAGRDGYSEAFF
TGCAGTGCTGGTCGGGACGGTTATAGTGAAGCTTTCTTT
>TRBV20-1|.|TRBD2|TRBJ2-7
CSARLPIRRDYDSYEQYF
TGCAGTGCTAGACTACCCATCCGTCGGGACTACGATTCCTACGAGCAGTACTTC
>TRBV29-1|many|TRBD1|TRBJ2-7
CSVSRDRRPSYEQYF
TGCAGCGTTTCTAGGGACAGGCGACCCTCCTACGAGCAGTACTTC
>TRBV4-1|many|.|TRBJ2-3
CASSQLGYTQYF
TGCGCCAGCAGCCAACTCGGATATACGCAGTATTTT
>TRBV28|.|TRBD2|TRBJ2-1
CASSPTTSLPYNEQFF
TGTGCCAGCAGTCCCACGACTAGCCTTCCCTACAATGAGCAGTTCTTC
>TRBV27|once|.|TRBJ2-7
CASSGGDSYERYF
TGTGCCAGCAGTGGCGGAGACTCCTACGAGCGGTACTTC
>TRBV27|few|TRBD2|TRBJ2-7
CASSWTGLAAYEQYF
TGTGCCAGCAGCTGGACGGGACTAGCGGCATACGAGCAGTACTTC
>TRBV14|.|.|TRBJ2-7
CASSGAGFTLYEQYF
TGTGCCAGCTCCGGAGCAGGGTTTACCCTCTACGAGCAGTACTTC
>TRBV12-3/TRBV12-4|few|TRBD2|TRBJ2-3
CASSAPLAGVTDTQYF
TGTGCCAGCAGTGCCCCTCTAGCGGGAGTCACAGATACGCAGTATTTT
>TRBV7-8|.|.|TRBJ2-7
CASTSRGGSQAWQYF
TGTGCCAGCACCTCTAGGGGTGGGAGCCAAGCGTGGCAGTACTTC
>TRBV4-1|.|.|TRBJ2-3
CASSQVKRTRAADTQYF
TGCGCCAGCAGCCAGGTTAAAAGGACTCGGGCTGCCGATACGCAGTATTTT
>TRBV4-2|.|.|TRBJ2-7
CASSQESYSYEQYF
TGTGCCAGCAGCCAAGAGTCCTACTCCTACGAGCAGTACTTC